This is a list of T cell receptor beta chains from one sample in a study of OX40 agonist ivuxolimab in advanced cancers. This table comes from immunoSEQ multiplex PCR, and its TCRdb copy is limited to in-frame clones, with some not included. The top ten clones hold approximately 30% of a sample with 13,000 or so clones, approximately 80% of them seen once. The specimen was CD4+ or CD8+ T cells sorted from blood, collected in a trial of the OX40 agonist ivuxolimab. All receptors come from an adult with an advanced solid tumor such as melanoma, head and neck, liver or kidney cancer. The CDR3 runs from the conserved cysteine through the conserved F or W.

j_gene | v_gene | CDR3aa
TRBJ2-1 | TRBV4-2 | CASSHLLGGDEQFF
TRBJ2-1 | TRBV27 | CASSPTGSNFGYNEQFF
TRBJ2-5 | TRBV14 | CASSPRTAQETQYF
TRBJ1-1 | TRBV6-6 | CASSYPPGLVNTEAFF
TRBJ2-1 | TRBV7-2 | CASSDRTSGGEDEQFF
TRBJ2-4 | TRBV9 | CASSVGQGENIQYF
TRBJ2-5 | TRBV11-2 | CASSYNRDTLYF
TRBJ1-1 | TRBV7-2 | CASSLNVGTEAFF
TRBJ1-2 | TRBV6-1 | CASSVRGTGSLVYGYTF
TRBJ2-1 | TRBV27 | CASTLGGSGNEQFF
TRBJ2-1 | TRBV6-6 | CASSGIYYNEQFF
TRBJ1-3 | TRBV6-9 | CASREGWNSGNTIYF
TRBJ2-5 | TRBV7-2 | CASSLAVAGALQETQYF
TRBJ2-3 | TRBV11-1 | CASSHGAGGPDTQYF
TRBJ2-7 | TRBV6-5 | CASSYSAGGDEQYF
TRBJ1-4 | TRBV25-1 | CASSDIQPNEKLFF
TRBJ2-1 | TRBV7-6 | CASSKGTSGREQFF
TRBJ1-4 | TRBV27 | CASSADRSNEKLFF
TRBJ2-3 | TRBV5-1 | CASSLVMGFADTQYF
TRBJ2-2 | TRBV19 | CASTGTGPTGELFF